This passage covers 8 T cell receptor beta chains from one sample sequenced in a study of T cell responses to AZD1222 COVID-19 vaccine. Generated by immunoSEQ multiplex PCR, the TCRdb table keeps only in-frame clones and is missing some. The profile shows 120,000 to 150,000 clones, around 90% of them singletons. Material: peripheral blood, obtained 28 days after the second AZD1222 dose. The receptors here all came from an adult who received the AZD1222 COVID-19 vaccine.

The chain carries TRBV10-1 and TRBJ2-3; no definite D call. V was clipped by 2 bases and J by 3 bases, with 9 bases between them. The CDR3 is 14 residues long. The germline gives CDR1 WNHNN, CDR2 SYGVQD (reference sequence). In DNA, the CDR3 is TGCGCCAGCAGTGAGAATCTACCAACAGATACGCAGTATTTT. Amino acid sequence: CASSENLPTDTQYF.

The chain uses TRBV27 and TRBJ2-3; no definite D call. Germline assignment: CDR1 MNHEY and CDR2 SMNVEV (reference sequence). Deletions cut 2 bases from V and 1 base from J, with 7 bases between. The CDR3 is made up of 14 amino acids. DNA for the CDR3: TGTGCCAGCAGTTTAGACTTGGGCACAGATACGCAGTATTTT. This sequence encodes CASSLDLGTDTQYF.

The chain recombines TRBV30 with TRBJ1-2; 7 nucleotides match TRBD1. Germline values: CDR1 GTSNPN, CDR2 SVGIG (reference sequence). V lost 7 bases to trimming and J lost 2 bases; unmatched junction nucleotides: 4. This CDR3 is 12 amino acids long. The CDR3 loop is CASTQGNYGYTF. The CDR3 DNA reads as TGTGCCTCAACACAGGGGAACTATGGCTACACCTTC.

The genes are TRBV5-4 and TRBJ2-3; D may correspond to TRBD1 or TRBD2 (5 bases each). This CDR3 comprises 14 residues. The V gene's germline CDR1 is SGHNT and CDR2 YYREEE (reference sequence). Trimming removed 4 bases from V and 0 bases from J, with 9 bases in between. CDR3 loop: CASSPGDSTDTQYF. DNA for the CDR3: TGTGCCAGCAGCCCCGGGGACAGCACAGATACGCAGTATTTT. Full variable domain (rest looked up from reference TRBV5-4 and TRBJ2-3): ETGVTQSPTHLIKTRGQQVTLRCSSQSGHNTVSWYQQALGQGPQFIFQYYREEENGRGNFPPRFSGLQFPNYSSELNVNALELDDSALYLCASSPGDSTDTQYFGPGTRLTVL.

Only a few counts were recorded for this clone. V and J are TRBV27 and TRBJ1-1, with D perhaps matching TRBD1 (5 bases). There are 14 residues in the CDR3. In germline, CDR1 is MNHEY, CDR2 SMNVEV (reference sequence). V lost 8 bases to trimming and J lost 1 base, with 14 bases between them. The CDR3 DNA sequence: TGTGCCAGCGGTCGACAGCTACAGAACACTGAAGCTTTCTTT. It is translated as CASGRQLQNTEAFF.

The chain combines TRBV7-2 with TRBJ2-7; TRBD2 matches at 8 bases. CDR3 length: 13 amino acids. Germline CDR1 is SGHTA and CDR2 is FQGNSA. V lost 5 bases to trimming and J lost 7 bases; unmatched junction nucleotides: 7. The CDR3 nucleotides are TGTGCCAGCAGCAAAGGACTAGCAGTTGAGCAGTACTTC. Residues: CASSKGLAVEQYF.

CDR3 nucleotide sequence: TGCGCCAGCAGCCTGGGAGAGACAGAGACCCAGTACTTC. This sequence encodes CASSLGETETQYF. The V call is TRBV5-1, the J call TRBJ2-5; D is perhaps TRBD2 (5 bases). The CDR3 is 13 amino acids. CDR1 SGHRS and CDR2 YFSETQ come from the germline V gene. Trimming removed 4 bases from V and 4 bases from J, with 11 bases in between. Drawing the rest from reference TRBV5-1 and TRBJ2-5, the complete variable domain is KAGVTQTPRYLIKTRGQQVTLSCSPISGHRSVSWYQQTPGQGLQFLFEYFSETQRNKGNFPGRFSGRQFSNSRSEMNVSTLELGDSALYLCASSLGETETQYFGPGTRLLVL.

The chain carries TRBV10-1 and TRBJ1-1; TRBD1 agrees at 7 bases. Germline V lookup: CDR1 WNHNN, CDR2 SYGVQD (reference sequence). V gave up 5 bases and J gave up 1 base; unmatched junction bases: 1. The CDR3 runs to 13 residues. The CDR3 spells CASSRTGNTEAFF. The CDR3 DNA is TGCGCCAGCAGTAGGACAGGGAACACTGAAGCTTTCTTT.